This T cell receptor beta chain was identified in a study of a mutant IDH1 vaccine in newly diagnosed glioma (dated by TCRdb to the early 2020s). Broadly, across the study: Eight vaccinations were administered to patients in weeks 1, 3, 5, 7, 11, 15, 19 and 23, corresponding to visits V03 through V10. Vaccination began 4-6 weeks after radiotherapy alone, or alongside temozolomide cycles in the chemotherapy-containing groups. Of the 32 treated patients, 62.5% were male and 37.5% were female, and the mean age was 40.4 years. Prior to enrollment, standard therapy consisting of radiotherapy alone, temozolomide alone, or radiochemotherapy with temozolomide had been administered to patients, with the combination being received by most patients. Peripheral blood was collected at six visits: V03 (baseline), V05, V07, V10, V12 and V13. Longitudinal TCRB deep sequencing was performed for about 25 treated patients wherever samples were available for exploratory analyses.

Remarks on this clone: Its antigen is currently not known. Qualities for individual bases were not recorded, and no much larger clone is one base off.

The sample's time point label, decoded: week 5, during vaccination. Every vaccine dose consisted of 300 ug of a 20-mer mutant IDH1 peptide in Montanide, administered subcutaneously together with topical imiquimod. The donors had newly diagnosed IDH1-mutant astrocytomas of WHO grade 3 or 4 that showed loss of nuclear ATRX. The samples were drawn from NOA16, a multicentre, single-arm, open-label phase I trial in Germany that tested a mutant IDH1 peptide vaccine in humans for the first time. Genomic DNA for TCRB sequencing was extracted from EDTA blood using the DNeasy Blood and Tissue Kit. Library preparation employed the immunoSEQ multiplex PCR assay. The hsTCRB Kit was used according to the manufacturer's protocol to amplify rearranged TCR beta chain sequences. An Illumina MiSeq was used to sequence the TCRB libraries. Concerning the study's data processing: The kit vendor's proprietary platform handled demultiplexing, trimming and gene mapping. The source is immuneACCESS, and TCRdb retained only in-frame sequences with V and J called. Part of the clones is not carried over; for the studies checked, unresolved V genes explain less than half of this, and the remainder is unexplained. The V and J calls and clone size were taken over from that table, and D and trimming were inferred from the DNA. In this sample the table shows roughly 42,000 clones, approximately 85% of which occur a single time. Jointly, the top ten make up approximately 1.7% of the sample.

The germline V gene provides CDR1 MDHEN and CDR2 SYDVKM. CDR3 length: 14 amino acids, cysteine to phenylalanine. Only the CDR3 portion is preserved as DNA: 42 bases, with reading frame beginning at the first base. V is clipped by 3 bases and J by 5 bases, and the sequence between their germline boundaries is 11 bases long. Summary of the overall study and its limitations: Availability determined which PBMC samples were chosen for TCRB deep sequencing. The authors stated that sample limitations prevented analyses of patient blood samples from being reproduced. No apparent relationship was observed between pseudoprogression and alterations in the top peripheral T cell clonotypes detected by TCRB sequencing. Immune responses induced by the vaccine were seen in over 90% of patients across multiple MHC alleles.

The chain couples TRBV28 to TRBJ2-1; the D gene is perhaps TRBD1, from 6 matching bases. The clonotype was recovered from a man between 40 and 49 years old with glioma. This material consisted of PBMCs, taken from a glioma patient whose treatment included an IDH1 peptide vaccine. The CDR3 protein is CASSFRQAHNEQFF. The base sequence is TGTGCCAGCAGTTTCCGACAGGCCCACAATGAGCAGTTCTTC.